Described below is a single TCR beta chain sequence and its context. Those enrolled, adults aged about 18 to 89 years, came from 20 to 25 US areas. Only in-frame clones appear in the TCRdb table, and some are missing; sequencing was by immunoSEQ multiplex PCR. Counted here are roughly 190,000 clones, 85% to 90% occurring once; the ten biggest clones make up 20% to 25%. The data belong to a study of blood T cell repertoires in COVID-19. At the level of the study: Each recovered donor of Cohort 3 presented with two negative PCRs, clearance, or symptom resolution.

The CDR3 has 13 residues. Germline lookup yields CDR1 LNHDA and CDR2 SQIVND (reference sequence). J gave up 6 bases and V 9 bases, and 6 bases lay outside the gene matches. Sequencing used PBMCs or T cells enriched from blood (not recorded which). This clonotype was obtained from a woman aged 40 to 50 in a cohort exposed to, infected with or recovered from COVID-19 (not recorded which). The V call is TRBV19, the J call TRBJ2-1, with 9 bases aligning to TRBD1. The CDR3 loop is CASADRGINEQFF. Written as DNA, the CDR3 is TGTGCCAGCGCGGACAGGGGAATCAATGAGCAGTTCTTC.